The 27 T cell receptor beta chains below were found in one sample sequenced in a study of vaccination and CD4 T cells after COVID-19. TCRdb processed the PCR reads anew with MiXCR; each CDR3 protein has one entry. The sample contains approximately 20,000 distinct CDR3 sequences, around two thirds of which appear only once. The specimen comprised CD4+ T cells from blood, sampled before SARS-CoV-2 vaccination. Every receptor here comes from a human donor who had recovered from COVID-19.

The chain recombines TRBV20-1 with TRBJ1-5; D is unclear. Germline assignment: CDR1 DFQATT and CDR2 SNEGSKA (reference sequence). CDR3 size: 10 residues. The CDR3 loop is CSLRRGPQHF. Written as DNA, the CDR3 is TGCAGCCTTAGACGGGGGCCCCAGCATTTT.

This clonotype has only a few counts. V gene TRBV6-1 combines with J gene TRBJ1-1; no firm D call. Germline CDR1 is MNHNS and CDR2 is SASEGT. Trimming shortened V by 7 bases and J by 0 bases, and 9 bases separated the two germline ends. CDR3 size: 13 residues. The CDR3 protein is CASTETMNTEAFF. The CDR3 nucleotides are TGTGCCAGCACGGAGACCATGAACACTGAAGCTTTCTTT.

V and J are TRBV4-2 and TRBJ2-2, with 13 positions matching TRBD2. Looked up from germline, CDR1 is LGHNA and CDR2 is YNFKEQ. V gave up 0 bases and J gave up 5 bases; unmatched junction bases: 9. This CDR3 comprises 19 residues. The CDR3 here is CASSQDLGLAGRRTGELFF. The CDR3 DNA is TGTGCCAGCAGCCAAGATTTGGGACTAGCGGGACGGAGGACCGGGGAGCTGTTTTTT.

V gene TRBV12-3 or TRBV12-4 combines with J gene TRBJ2-1; D is unclear. Deletions cut 7 bases from V and 5 bases from J, with 12 bases between. The CDR3 consists of 13 residues. The CDR3 DNA reads TGTGCCAGCACCCAGGATTTCCACAATGAGCAGTTCTTC. Its protein is CASTQDFHNEQFF.

This clonotype was seen more than once but under ten times. The rearrangement joins TRBV24-1 to TRBJ1-5; D not certain. CDR3 length equals 17 residues. V was trimmed by 3 bases and J by 3 bases, leaving 17 bases between them. Germline V CDR1 and CDR2: KGHDR, SFDVKD. The CDR3 reads CATSDAAGSGYNQPQHF. DNA of the CDR3: TGTGCCACCAGTGATGCCGCGGGTTCGGGGTACAATCAGCCCCAGCATTTT.

J is TRBJ2-4 and V is TRBV20-1; D possibly matches TRBD1 or TRBD2 (5 bases each). The CDR3 has 15 amino acids. Germline CDR1 and CDR2: DFQATT and SNEGSKA (reference sequence). With 0 bases removed from V and 0 bases from J, the gap between germline ends came to 9 bases. The CDR3 loop reads CSARDSGAAKNIQYF. The DNA for the CDR3 is TGCAGTGCTAGAGATTCCGGGGCAGCCAAAAACATTCAGTACTTC.

The gene calls are TRBV20-1 and TRBJ2-1, with a weak D call TRBD2 (6 bases). Germline CDR1 reads DFQATT; CDR2 reads SNEGSKA (reference sequence). The V gene lost 1 base and the J gene lost 10 bases, with 11 bases spanning the gap. CDR3 length equals 12 residues. DNA of the CDR3: TGCAGTGCTAGAGCGGGAGTGGTCGAGCAGTTCTTC. This gives the protein CSARAGVVEQFF.

The chain links TRBV7-3 to TRBJ2-3, with D unclear. The CDR3 is made up of 15 amino acids. CDR1 and CDR2 (germline): SGHTA, FQGTGA. V shed 5 bases and J shed 2 bases, with 14 bases lying between them. The CDR3: CASSPTGGFTDTQYF. The CDR3 region has the DNA TGTGCCAGCAGCCCAACCGGCGGATTCACAGATACGCAGTATTTT.

The CDR3, as DNA: TGTGCCAGCCGGGACAAAGCACGACCCCTCCACTTT. Translated: CASRDKARPLHF. The V and J genes are TRBV19 and TRBJ1-6, with a possible D match to TRBD1 (6 bases). Trimming cost V 9 bases and J 12 bases, with 15 bases left between them. Germline V gene data show CDR1 as LNHDA and CDR2 as SQIVND (reference sequence). The CDR3 covers 12 residues.

This sequence joins TRBV20-1 and TRBJ2-7; 8 bases agree with TRBD1. Germline V lookup: CDR1 DFQATT, CDR2 SNEGSKA (reference sequence). This CDR3 comprises 15 residues. The junction had 7 bases not matched to a gene; V was cut back by 1 base and J by 2 bases. The CDR3 sequence is CSARVDGQGTYEQYF. CDR3 coding DNA: TGCAGTGCTAGAGTTGACGGACAGGGTACCTACGAGCAGTACTTC.

V gene TRBV10-3 combines with J gene TRBJ2-3, with 11 bases fitting TRBD1. The V segment lost 1 base and the J segment 3 bases; nucleotides outside the gene matches: 3. This CDR3 is built from 16 residues. Germline V CDR1 and CDR2: ENHRY, SYGVKD. The CDR3 nucleotides are TGTGCCATCAGTGAGTTCGGACAGGGGGCTACAGATACGCAGTATTTT. Its translation is CAISEFGQGATDTQYF.

This clonotype has only a few counts. The gene calls are TRBV6-2 or TRBV6-3 and TRBJ2-7; 7 nucleotides align to TRBD1. Germline assignment: CDR1 MNHEY and CDR2 SVGEGT. V lost 7 bases and J lost 6; bases outside the gene matches: 12. This CDR3 has 14 amino acids. CDR3 DNA: TGTGCCAGCAACGCAGCCGGGACAGTGACCGAGCAGTACTTC. The encoded protein is CASNAAGTVTEQYF.

This clonotype was found a few times. The chain uses TRBV20-1 and TRBJ1-1; D possibly corresponds to TRBD1 (5 bases). Trimming took off 6 bases at V and 3 bases at J, with 17 bases between the two ends. Per the germline V gene, CDR1 is DFQATT and CDR2 is SNEGSKA (reference sequence). The CDR3 is made up of 14 amino acids. The CDR3 here is CSAPVGGRDTEAFF. DNA of the CDR3: TGCAGTGCCCCCGTCGGGGGAAGAGACACTGAAGCTTTCTTT.

This sequence joins TRBV20-1 and TRBJ1-1; the D is unclear. The germline gives CDR1 DFQATT, CDR2 SNEGSKA (reference sequence). Trimming cost V 1 base and J 2 bases, with 14 bases left between them. The CDR3 loop spans 15 amino acids. CDR3 in DNA: TGCAGTGCTAGAGCCCTACGGACGGGCAACACTGAAGCTTTCTTT. Amino acids: CSARALRTGNTEAFF.

This chain uses TRBV6-1 with TRBJ1-1; D is undetermined. The ends were cut back, 6 bases at V and 1 base at J, with 3 bases in the middle. The germline gives CDR1 MNHNS, CDR2 SASEGT. The CDR3 runs 11 residues. In nucleotides, the CDR3 is TGTGCCAGCAGCCCGAACACTGAAGCTTTCTTT. Its translation is CASSPNTEAFF.

The chain recombines TRBV12-3 or TRBV12-4 with TRBJ2-5; 7 bases line up with TRBD2. This CDR3 is 13 amino acids long. With 2 bases clipped from V and 9 bases from J, the junction kept 6 bases outside the gene matches. The CDR3 here is CASSLSSSGAQYF. DNA of the CDR3: TGTGCCAGCAGTTTAAGTTCCAGCGGGGCCCAGTACTTC.

The chain combines TRBV20-1 with TRBJ2-2; 8 bases line up with TRBD1. Germline loops: CDR1 DFQATT, CDR2 SNEGSKA (reference sequence). This CDR3 has 16 residues. V shed 0 bases, J shed 1 base, and the junction held 4 bases outside the gene matches. The CDR3 loop is CSARDPGQGNTGELFF. Here the CDR3 DNA reads TGCAGTGCTAGAGACCCCGGACAGGGGAACACCGGGGAGCTGTTTTTT.

This chain joins TRBV10-3 and TRBJ1-1; tentative D call: TRBD1 (5 bases). The CDR3 is 12 amino acids. Germline assignment: CDR1 ENHRY and CDR2 SYGVKD. V lost 10 bases to trimming and J lost 5 bases, with 14 bases between them. CDR3 sequence (DNA): TGTGCCACTGGGGCCACGGGGACTGAAGCTTTCTTT. It encodes CATGATGTEAFF.

V and J are TRBV7-9 and TRBJ2-2; D is unclear. The V gene lost 11 bases and the J gene lost 4 bases, with 17 bases spanning the gap. The CDR3 length is 14 residues. CDR1 is SEHNR and CDR2 is FQNEAQ in the germline V gene (reference sequence). CDR3 coding DNA: TGTGCCCCTTTATGGAGCTCGAGCACCGGGGAGCTGTTTTTT. Its protein is CAPLWSSSTGELFF.

V usage is TRBV7-3 and J usage is TRBJ1-5, with D perhaps matching TRBD1 (6 bases). This CDR3 has 14 amino acids. Trimming took off 5 bases at V and 6 bases at J, with 14 bases between the two ends. Germline loops: CDR1 SGHTA, CDR2 FQGTGA. The CDR3 sequence: CASSPRPRGQPQHF. DNA of the CDR3: TGTGCCAGCAGCCCCCGGCCCAGGGGTCAGCCCCAGCATTTT.

The V and J genes are TRBV28 and TRBJ2-7; 7 bases fit TRBD2. Per the germline V gene, CDR1 is MDHEN and CDR2 is SYDVKM. Losses at the gene ends were 1 base for V and 3 bases for J; bases not matched to a gene: 18. This CDR3 region has 19 residues. The CDR3 sequence: CASSLFLAVDVWVNYEQYF. In DNA form, the CDR3 reads TGTGCCAGCAGTTTATTTCTAGCGGTAGACGTTTGGGTCAACTACGAGCAGTACTTC.

The chain links TRBV6-2 or TRBV6-3 to TRBJ2-2; 7 positions match TRBD2. Germline CDR1 is MNHEY and CDR2 is SVGEGT. The CDR3 sequence is 14 residues long. Trimming removed 6 bases from V and 6 bases from J; junction bases left unmatched: 7. The CDR3 DNA is TGTGCCAGCAGGCGACTAGCTCTGCCCGGGGAGCTGTTTTTT. Residues: CASRRLALPGELFF.

This sequence joins TRBV6-1 and TRBJ1-5, with D maybe TRBD1 (6 bases). This CDR3 comprises 14 residues. CDR1 MNHNS and CDR2 SASEGT come from the germline V gene. Trimming removed 6 bases from V and 6 bases from J, with 15 bases in between. The CDR3 bases are TGTGCCAGCAGAACTCAGGGGTTCAGTCAGCCCCAGCATTTT. Translation: CASRTQGFSQPQHF.

The chain is built from TRBV28 and TRBJ2-1; D remains ambiguous. Between the trimmed V and J ends, which lost 3 bases and 7 bases, there was a span of 13 bases. The CDR3 has 14 residues. Per germline, CDR1 MDHEN and CDR2 SYDVKM. The CDR3 loop is CASSLELGTNEQFF. The CDR3 nucleotides are TGTGCCAGCAGTTTGGAACTGGGAACAAATGAGCAGTTCTTC. The full variable domain, rest sourced from reference TRBV28 and TRBJ2-1, is DVKVTQSSRYLVKRTGEKVFLECVQDMDHENMFWYRQDPGLGLRLIYFSYDVKMKEKGDIPEGYSVSREKKERFSLILESASTNQTSMYLCASSLELGTNEQFFGPGTRLTVL.

The chain employs TRBV19 and TRBJ2-7, with D tentatively TRBD1 (6 bases). Per germline, CDR1 LNHDA and CDR2 SQIVND (reference sequence). V lost 2 bases and J 2 bases, leaving 19 bases between the germline ends. The CDR3 is 17 amino acids. CDR3 amino acids: CASSISWSWGRPYEQYF. The CDR3 DNA follows: TGTGCCAGTAGTATATCATGGTCGTGGGGGCGGCCCTACGAGCAGTACTTC.

The V and J genes are TRBV7-3 and TRBJ2-1; D remains unclear. Per the germline V gene, CDR1 is SGHTA and CDR2 is FQGTGA. The ends were cut back, 1 base at V and 6 bases at J, with 7 bases in the middle. The CDR3 loop spans 13 amino acids. CDR3 coding DNA: TGTGCCAGCAGCTTAATAGATACCAATGAGCAGTTCTTC. Its translation is CASSLIDTNEQFF.

The CDR3 nucleotides read TGTGCCAGCAGCGTACCGGGACAGAGATCCTACGAGCAGTACTTC. Amino acids: CASSVPGQRSYEQYF. The chain employs TRBV6-1 and TRBJ2-7, with 7 bases that match TRBD1. The germline CDR1 and CDR2 sequences are MNHNS and SASEGT. Trimming took 6 bases from V and 1 from J; bases not matched to a gene: 9. The CDR3 consists of 15 residues.